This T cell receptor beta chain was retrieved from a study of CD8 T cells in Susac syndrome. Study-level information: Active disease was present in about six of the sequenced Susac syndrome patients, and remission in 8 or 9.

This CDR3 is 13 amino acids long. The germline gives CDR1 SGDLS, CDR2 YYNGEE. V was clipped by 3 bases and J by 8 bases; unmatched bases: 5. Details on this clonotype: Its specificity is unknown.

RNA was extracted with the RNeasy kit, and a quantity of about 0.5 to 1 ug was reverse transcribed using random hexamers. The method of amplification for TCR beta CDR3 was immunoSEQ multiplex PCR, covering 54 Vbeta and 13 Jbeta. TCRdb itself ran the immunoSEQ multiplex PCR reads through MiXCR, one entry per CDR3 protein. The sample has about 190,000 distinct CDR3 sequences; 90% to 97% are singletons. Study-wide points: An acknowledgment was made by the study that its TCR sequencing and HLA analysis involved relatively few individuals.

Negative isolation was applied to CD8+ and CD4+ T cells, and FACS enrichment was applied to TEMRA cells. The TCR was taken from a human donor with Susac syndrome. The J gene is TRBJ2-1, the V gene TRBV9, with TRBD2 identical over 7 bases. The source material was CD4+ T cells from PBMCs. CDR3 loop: CASSERLAYEQFF. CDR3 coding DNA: TGTGCCAGCAGCGAACGACTAGCCTATGAGCAGTTCTTC. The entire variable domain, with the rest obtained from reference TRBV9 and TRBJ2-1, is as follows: DSGVTQTPKHLITATGQRVTLRCSPRSGDLSVYWYQQSLDQGLQFLIQYYNGEERAKGNILERFSAQQFPDLHSELNLSSLELGDSALYFCASSERLAYEQFFGPGTRLTVL.